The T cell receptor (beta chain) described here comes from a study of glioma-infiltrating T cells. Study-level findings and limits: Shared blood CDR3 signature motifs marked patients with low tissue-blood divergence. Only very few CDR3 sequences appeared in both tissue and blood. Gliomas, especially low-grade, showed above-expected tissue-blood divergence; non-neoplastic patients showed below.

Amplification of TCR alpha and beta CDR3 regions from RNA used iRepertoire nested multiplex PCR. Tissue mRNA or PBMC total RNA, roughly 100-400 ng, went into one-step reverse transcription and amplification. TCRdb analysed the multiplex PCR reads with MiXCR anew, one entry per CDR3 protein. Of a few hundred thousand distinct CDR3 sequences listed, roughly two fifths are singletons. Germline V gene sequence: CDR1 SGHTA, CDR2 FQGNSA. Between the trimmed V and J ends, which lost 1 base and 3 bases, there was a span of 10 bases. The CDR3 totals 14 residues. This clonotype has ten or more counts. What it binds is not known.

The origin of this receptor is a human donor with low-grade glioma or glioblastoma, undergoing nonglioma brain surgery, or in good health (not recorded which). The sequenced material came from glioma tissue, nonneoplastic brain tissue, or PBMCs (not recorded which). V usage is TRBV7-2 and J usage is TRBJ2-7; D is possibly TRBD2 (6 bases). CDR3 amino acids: CASSLGWRDYEQYF. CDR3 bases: TGTGCCAGCAGCTTAGGCTGGCGGGACTACGAGCAGTACTTC.